One and the same sample provided the 29 T cell receptor beta chains below, sequenced in a study of CD8 T cells in ankylosing spondylitis. The study, taken as a whole, reports: A motif of several highly homologous TCR beta variants was seen as apparently characteristic of ankylosing spondylitis blood.

Their antigens remain unidentified. Via MiXCR, TCRdb re-called the 5' RACE reads, giving one row per CDR3 protein. Of around 490,000 distinct CDR3 sequences detected, less than 6% appear once; the ten largest clones hold around 3.5%. Specimen: blood, either unsorted or a sorted T cell fraction (not recorded which). The receptors stem from a male donor with ankylosing spondylitis.

This clonotype was seen more than once but under ten times. The gene calls are TRBV10-1 and TRBJ2-3, with unresolved D. Germline V gives CDR1 WNHNN, CDR2 SYGVQD (reference sequence). CDR3 length equals 14 residues. Trimming left V 0 bases short and J 2 bases short, with 6 bases between. The CDR3 coding sequence is TGCGCCAGCAGTGAGTCTATCTACACAGATACGCAGTATTTT. It codes for CASSESIYTDTQYF.

This clonotype appeared many times. This rearrangement joins TRBV10-3 to TRBJ2-5; D not certain. The CDR3 sequence is 12 residues long. In germline, CDR1 is ENHRY, CDR2 SYGVKD. The V gene lost 10 bases and the J gene lost 1 base, with 10 bases spanning the gap. CDR3 bases: TGTGCCACCAGGACGGTCCAAGAGACCCAGTACTTC. This translates into CATRTVQETQYF.

This clonotype was seen more than once but under ten times. This chain uses TRBV18 with TRBJ2-5, with TRBD2 matching over 8 bases. CDR1 and CDR2 (germline): KGHSH, LQKENI. The CDR3 sequence is 16 residues long. V gave up 2 bases and J gave up 4 bases; unmatched junction bases: 9. CDR3 DNA sequence: TGTGCCAGCTCACCAGATCAAGCGGGAGCTGGAGAGACCCAGTACTTC. It yields the protein CASSPDQAGAGETQYF.

Ten or more counts support this clonotype. The V and J genes are TRBV20-1 and TRBJ2-1; a weak D match, TRBD2 (5 bases). This CDR3 comprises 13 residues. Germline loops: CDR1 DFQATT, CDR2 SNEGSKA (reference sequence). Trimming removed 1 base from V and 9 bases from J, with 13 bases in between. This CDR3 reads CSARVASYGEQFF. CDR3 coding DNA: TGCAGTGCTAGAGTGGCTAGCTACGGTGAGCAGTTCTTC.

Many counts were recorded for this clonotype. This chain joins TRBV7-8 and TRBJ2-7; D possibly matches TRBD1 or TRBD2 (7 bases each). The CDR3 covers 14 residues. Germline loops: CDR1 SGHVS, CDR2 FQNEAQ. V shed 2 bases and J shed 7 bases, with 15 bases lying between them. As DNA, the CDR3 is TGTGCCAGCAGCTTAAACAGGGGAGCGGGAGAGCAGTACTTC. The encoded protein is CASSLNRGAGEQYF.

This clonotype was seen many times. The V gene is TRBV20-1, the J gene TRBJ2-1, with TRBD2 as a possible D gene (5 bases). Germline loops: CDR1 DFQATT, CDR2 SNEGSKA (reference sequence). This CDR3 region has 16 residues. V was clipped by 0 bases and J by 0 bases, with 12 bases between them. The CDR3 DNA is TGCAGTGCTAGAGATCCCGAGGCGGGCTCCTACAATGAGCAGTTCTTC. Translating gives CSARDPEAGSYNEQFF.

This clonotype was counted between two and nine times. V and J are TRBV15 and TRBJ2-1, with 7 bases that match TRBD2. The CDR3 covers 17 residues. After removal of 3 bases from V and 2 bases from J, the junction contained 10 bases not matched to a gene. Looked up from germline, CDR1 is LNHNV and CDR2 is YYDKDF (reference sequence). CDR3 coding DNA: TGTGCCACCAGCAGGAGGGCGGGGAGGGGAGCCTACAATGAGCAGTTCTTC. Protein sequence: CATSRRAGRGAYNEQFF.

This clonotype was counted at least ten times. V gene TRBV20-1 combines with J gene TRBJ1-1; a weak D match, TRBD1 (5 bases). V was shortened by 2 bases and J by 5 bases, with 12 bases between the two germline ends. The germline CDR1 and CDR2 sequences are DFQATT and SNEGSKA (reference sequence). The CDR3 length is 13 residues. The CDR3 protein is CSARPGWGTEAFF. The CDR3 DNA sequence: TGCAGTGCTAGACCAGGGTGGGGTACTGAAGCTTTCTTT.

This clonotype was detected only a few times. This chain uses TRBV6-5 with TRBJ2-3, with D possibly being TRBD1 or TRBD2 (5 bases each). This CDR3 spans 14 amino acids. The V gene's germline CDR1 is MNHEY and CDR2 SVGAGI. V was trimmed by 2 bases and J by 6 bases, leaving 12 bases between them. CDR3: CASSYKGRRDTQYF. In DNA, the CDR3 is TGTGCCAGCAGTTACAAGGGGAGAAGGGATACGCAGTATTTT.

This clonotype was seen a handful of times. This rearrangement joins TRBV5-5 to TRBJ2-1; D ambiguous. Trimming removed 4 bases from V and 10 bases from J, with 15 bases in between. This CDR3 region has 13 residues. Germline CDR1 and CDR2: SGHKS and YYEKEE (reference sequence). The CDR3 here is CASSPGLFGEQFF. As DNA, the CDR3 is TGTGCCAGCAGCCCCGGGCTCTTTGGGGAGCAGTTCTTC.

In its sample, this clonotype was seen once. The chain carries TRBV15 and TRBJ2-1; 9 bases are a match to TRBD2. The CDR3 is 15 amino acids. J was trimmed by 5 bases and V by 4 bases; bases with no gene match: 6. The germline gives CDR1 LNHNV, CDR2 YYDKDF (reference sequence). The CDR3, as DNA: TGTGCCACCAGCACTTCTAGCGGGGCCCACAATGAGCAGTTCTTC. Amino acid sequence: CATSTSSGAHNEQFF.

This clonotype showed up many times. V and J are TRBV5-1 and TRBJ2-7; perhaps TRBD1 as D (5 bases). CDR1 is SGHRS and CDR2 is YFSETQ in the germline V gene. With 3 bases removed from V and 0 bases from J, the gap between germline ends came to 10 bases. CDR3 size: 14 residues. CDR3 region: CASSSPDSSYEQYF. For the CDR3, the DNA is TGCGCCAGCAGCTCCCCTGACAGCTCCTACGAGCAGTACTTC.

This clonotype was recorded many times. CDR3 loop: CASRPRRGGHNEQFF. CDR3 sequence (DNA): TGTGCCAGCAGACCTAGACGGGGGGGGCACAATGAGCAGTTCTTC. The chain recombines TRBV6-2 or TRBV6-3 with TRBJ2-1, with 8 bases lining up with TRBD2. The CDR3 is made up of 15 amino acids. The germline CDR1 and CDR2 sequences are MNHEY and SVGEGT. V gave up 6 bases and J gave up 5 bases; unmatched junction bases: 9.

This clonotype was counted at least ten times. The chain uses TRBV4-3 and TRBJ2-7, with unresolved D. This CDR3 is built from 16 residues. Germline CDR1 is LGHNA and CDR2 is YSLEER. V lost 0 bases, J lost 2 bases, and 14 bases lay in between. The CDR3 reads CASSQDLIRPAYEQYF. For the CDR3, the DNA is TGCGCCAGCAGCCAAGATCTTATTAGGCCGGCCTACGAGCAGTACTTC.

This clonotype has at least ten counts. The chain employs TRBV10-3 and TRBJ2-7; the match to TRBD2 covers 8 bases. Per germline, CDR1 ENHRY and CDR2 SYGVKD. Trimming cost V 0 bases and J 6 bases; bases outside gene matches: 1. This CDR3 has 13 amino acids. CDR3 region: CAISESGRVEQYF. CDR3 bases: TGTGCCATCAGTGAGTCCGGGAGGGTCGAGCAGTACTTC.

This clonotype was recorded a few times. This chain connects TRBV5-1 to TRBJ2-5, with TRBD1 as a possible D gene (6 bases). CDR3 size: 14 residues. CDR1 and CDR2 from the germline V gene are SGHRS and YFSETQ. Trimming took 3 bases from V and 9 from J, leaving 18 bases between them. In DNA form, the CDR3 reads TGCGCCAGCAGCTACATGAGCGCAGGGGATTCCCAGTACTTC. The encoded protein is CASSYMSAGDSQYF.

This clonotype occurred many times. The V call is TRBV28, the J call TRBJ2-5, with TRBD1 identical over 7 bases. CDR1 and CDR2 (germline): MDHEN, SYDVKM. Losses at the gene ends were 8 bases for V and 7 bases for J; bases not matched to a gene: 7. CDR3 length: 12 amino acids. As DNA, the CDR3 is TGTGCCAGCGAAGGACAGGCCGGGACCCAGTACTTC. Translated: CASEGQAGTQYF.

This clonotype was seen repeatedly, ten times or more. CDR3 DNA: TGTGCCAGCAGCTTAGTACGCTGGACCGAGAACACTGAAGCTTTCTTT. It translates to CASSLVRWTENTEAFF. The V call is TRBV7-9, the J call TRBJ1-1; D remains unclear. V lost 1 base and J lost 1, with 13 bases in between. There are 16 residues in the CDR3. CDR1 is SEHNR, CDR2 FQNEAQ, per germline (reference sequence).

Concerning this clonotype: Possible read error: a much larger clone is one base away. The J gene is TRBJ1-5, the V gene TRBV5-1; no definite D call. Trimming cost V 0 bases and J 6 bases, with 7 bases left between them. The CDR3 covers 13 residues. Germline V gene lookup returns CDR1 SGHRS and CDR2 YFSETQ. CDR3 sequence: CASSLARVQPQHF. CDR3 nucleotides: TGCGCCAGCAGCTTGGCCCGGGTTCAGCCCCAGCATTTT.

This clonotype came up many times. J is TRBJ1-2 and V is TRBV20-1; D is undetermined. The CDR3 has 13 amino acids. The germline V gene encodes CDR1 DFQATT and CDR2 SNEGSKA (reference sequence). V lost 6 bases, J lost 6 bases, and 17 bases lay in between. The CDR3 protein is CSASSQLKDGYTF. As DNA, the CDR3 is TGCAGTGCGTCAAGCCAACTAAAGGATGGCTACACCTTC.

This clonotype was seen at least ten times. The rearrangement links TRBV29-1 to TRBJ2-5; D remains ambiguous. Trimming removed 0 bases from V and 4 bases from J, with 9 bases in between. This CDR3 region has 13 residues. From germline, CDR1 is SQVTM and CDR2 ANQGSEA. DNA for the CDR3: TGCAGCGTTGAAGATCTCAGGAGAGAGACCCAGTACTTC. Residues: CSVEDLRRETQYF.

This clonotype has a count of ten or more. The chain carries TRBV20-1 and TRBJ2-5, with 7 nucleotides matching TRBD1. This CDR3 spans 15 amino acids. Losses at the gene ends were 3 bases for V and 4 bases for J; bases not matched to a gene: 11. In germline, CDR1 is DFQATT, CDR2 SNEGSKA (reference sequence). CDR3 sequence: CSASPATGVGETQYF. The CDR3 nucleotides read TGCAGTGCTAGCCCCGCTACAGGGGTCGGAGAGACCCAGTACTTC.

This clonotype was recorded at least ten times. This chain uses TRBV18 with TRBJ1-1, with 9 bases that match TRBD1. CDR3 size: 17 residues. V gave up 3 bases and J gave up 7 bases; unmatched junction bases: 15. The germline gives CDR1 KGHSH, CDR2 LQKENI. The CDR3 sequence: CASSPLTGGEGDGEAFF. The CDR3 DNA reads as TGTGCCAGCTCACCTCTTACAGGGGGCGAGGGGGACGGTGAAGCTTTCTTT.

There are many counts of this clonotype. The chain uses TRBV4-2 and TRBJ2-1, with 7 bases fitting TRBD2. This CDR3 region has 15 residues. CDR1 and CDR2 from the germline V gene are LGHNA and YNFKEQ. V gave up 2 bases and J gave up 9 bases; unmatched junction bases: 10. This chain's CDR3 is CASSQRSREEVEQFF. CDR3 sequence (DNA): TGTGCCAGCAGCCAACGTAGTCGGGAGGAGGTTGAGCAGTTCTTC.

This clonotype was detected ten times or more. The V gene is TRBV13, the J gene TRBJ2-3; no reliable D call. The CDR3 runs to 12 residues. V lost 2 bases and J 4 bases, leaving 4 bases between the germline ends. CDR1 is PRHDT and CDR2 is FYEKMQ in the germline V gene (reference sequence). In nucleotides, the CDR3 is TGTGCCAGCAGCTTAAGGTCAGATACGCAGTATTTT. It is translated as CASSLRSDTQYF.

This clonotype was counted at least ten times. The chain is built from TRBV29-1 and TRBJ2-3; no clear D gene. The ends were cut back, 3 bases at V and 0 bases at J, with 10 bases in the middle. Germline V lookup: CDR1 SQVTM, CDR2 ANQGSEA. CDR3 length equals 14 residues. This chain's CDR3 is CSVDSQTSTDTQYF. As DNA, the CDR3 is TGCAGCGTTGATTCCCAGACTAGCACAGATACGCAGTATTTT.

The table lists this clonotype with many counts. V is TRBV5-6 and J is TRBJ2-1, with D perhaps assigned TRBD1 or TRBD2 (6 bases each). The CDR3 is 13 amino acids. Germline CDR1 and CDR2: SGHDT and YYEEEE. Trimming left V 4 bases short and J 8 bases short, with 13 bases between. The CDR3 DNA is TGTGCCAGCAGCCTAAGGGGGGCTGATGAGCAGTTCTTC. Its translation: CASSLRGADEQFF.

This clonotype came up many times. This rearrangement joins TRBV20-1 to TRBJ1-1, with 8 bases that match TRBD1. V was pared by 5 bases and J by 7 bases, with 12 bases of the junction left unmatched. This CDR3 has 14 residues. Germline CDR1 is DFQATT and CDR2 is SNEGSKA (reference sequence). The CDR3 loop is CSASSYRGSFEAFF. The DNA for the CDR3 is TGCAGTGCTTCATCGTACAGGGGGTCGTTTGAAGCTTTCTTT.

This clonotype was detected ten times or more. The chain is built from TRBV12-3 or TRBV12-4 and TRBJ1-2; no clear D. Between the trimmed V and J ends, which lost 1 base and 4 bases, there was a span of 10 bases. This CDR3 contains 14 residues. The CDR3 DNA sequence: TGTGCCAGCAGTTTAGTGGACGGCCTCTATGGCTACACCTTC. Protein product: CASSLVDGLYGYTF.